This T cell receptor beta chain was sequenced for a study of human T cells and chemical hapten exposure. General study points: Given that the donors had alopecia, their immune response may differ from that seen in healthy people.

TCRdb re-called the RACE reads through MiXCR, storing one row per CDR3 protein. In the table there are 370,000 or so distinct CDR3 sequences, around 4.8% of which are singletons. This clonotype was seen only a few times. No antigen is known for it. The CDR3 has 12 residues. Germline V lookup: CDR1 SEHNR, CDR2 FQNEAQ (reference sequence). V was cut by 4 bases and J by 3 bases, with 7 bases left in between. Time point defined: patch test 1, 2 weeks after DPC sensitization. Documented treatment: therapeutic diphenylcyclopropenone sensitization with weekly scalp DPC. V is TRBV7-9 and J is TRBJ2-7; D is unresolved. Source: whole blood, taken in connection with sensitization to the hapten diphenylcyclopropenone (DPC). This receptor was obtained from a woman in her forties or fifties with alopecia areata. Some clones in this sample may be carry-over from other donors' samples. This CDR3 reads CASSYQNYEQYF. Written as DNA, the CDR3 is TGTGCCAGCAGCTACCAGAACTACGAGCAGTACTTC.